A single T cell receptor (beta chain) is shown here with its context. The data were obtained in a study of blood T cell repertoires in COVID-19. Study at large: The analysed material was cDNA or gDNA that came from T cells, B-cell-depleted T cells, or PBMCs.

This CDR3 region has 13 residues. Germline trimming cut 4 bases from V and 6 bases from J; bases unmatched to any gene: 4. Method: immunoSEQ multiplex PCR; TCRdb's copy keeps in-frame clones and lacks some. The table records about 480,000 clones, around 90% of them present only once. The origin of this receptor is a woman aged 45-65 years with COVID-19, enrolled during active disease. J is TRBJ1-2 and V is TRBV12-3 or TRBV12-4; 8 positions agree with TRBD1. Input material: peripheral blood. CDR3 residues: CASSSDRGNGYTF. The CDR3 DNA sequence: TGTGCCAGCAGTTCAGACAGGGGCAATGGCTACACCTTC.